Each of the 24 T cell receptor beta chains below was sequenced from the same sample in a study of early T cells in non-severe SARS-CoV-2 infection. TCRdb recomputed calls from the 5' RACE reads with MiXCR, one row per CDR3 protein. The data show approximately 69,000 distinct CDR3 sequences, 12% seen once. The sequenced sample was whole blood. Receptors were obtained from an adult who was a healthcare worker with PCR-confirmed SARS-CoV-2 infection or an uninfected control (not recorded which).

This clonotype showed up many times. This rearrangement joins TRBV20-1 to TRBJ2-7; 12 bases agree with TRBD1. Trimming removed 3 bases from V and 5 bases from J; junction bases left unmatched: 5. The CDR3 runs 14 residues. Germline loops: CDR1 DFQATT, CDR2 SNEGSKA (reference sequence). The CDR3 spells CSASPGTGGDEQYF. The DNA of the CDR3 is TGCAGTGCTAGCCCGGGGACAGGGGGCGACGAGCAGTACTTC.

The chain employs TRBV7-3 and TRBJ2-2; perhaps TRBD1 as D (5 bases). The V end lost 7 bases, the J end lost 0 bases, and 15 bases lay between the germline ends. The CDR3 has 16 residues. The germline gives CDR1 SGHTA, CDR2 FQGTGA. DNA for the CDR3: TGTGCCAGCACCGAATGGGGCCTGCCGAACACCGGGGAGCTGTTTTTT. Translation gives CASTEWGLPNTGELFF.

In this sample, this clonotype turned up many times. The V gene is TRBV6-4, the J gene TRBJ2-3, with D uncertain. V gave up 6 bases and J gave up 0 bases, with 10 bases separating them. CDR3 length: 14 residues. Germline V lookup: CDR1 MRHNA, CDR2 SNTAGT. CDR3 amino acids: CASSGDGSTDTQYF. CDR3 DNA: TGTGCCAGCAGCGGCGACGGGAGCACAGATACGCAGTATTTT.

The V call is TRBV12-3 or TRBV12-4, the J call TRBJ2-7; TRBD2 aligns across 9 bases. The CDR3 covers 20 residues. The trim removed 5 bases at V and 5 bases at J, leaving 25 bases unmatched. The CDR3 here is CASSLERPSGEMGARDEQYF. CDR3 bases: TGTGCCAGCAGTCTTGAGCGCCCTAGCGGGGAAATGGGCGCTAGGGACGAGCAGTACTTC.

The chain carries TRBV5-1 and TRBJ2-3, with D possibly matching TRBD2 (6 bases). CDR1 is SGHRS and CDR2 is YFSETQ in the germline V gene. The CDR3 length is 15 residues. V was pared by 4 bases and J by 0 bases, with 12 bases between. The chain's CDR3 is CASSLRGASTDTQYF. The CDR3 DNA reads TGCGCCAGCAGCCTCCGCGGGGCTAGCACAGATACGCAGTATTTT.

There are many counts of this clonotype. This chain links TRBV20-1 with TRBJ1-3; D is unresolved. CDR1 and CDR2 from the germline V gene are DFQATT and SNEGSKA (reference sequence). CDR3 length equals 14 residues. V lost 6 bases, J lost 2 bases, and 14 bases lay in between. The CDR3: CSAYPRGTGNTIYF. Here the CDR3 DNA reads TGCAGTGCCTACCCCCGGGGTACTGGAAACACCATATATTTT.

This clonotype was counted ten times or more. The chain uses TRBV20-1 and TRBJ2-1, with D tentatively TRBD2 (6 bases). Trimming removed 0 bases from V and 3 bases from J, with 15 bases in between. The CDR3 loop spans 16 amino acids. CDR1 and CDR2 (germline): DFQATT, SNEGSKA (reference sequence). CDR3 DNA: TGCAGTGCTAGAGATAAGCTAGCGAAGAACTACAATGAGCAGTTCTTC. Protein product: CSARDKLAKNYNEQFF.

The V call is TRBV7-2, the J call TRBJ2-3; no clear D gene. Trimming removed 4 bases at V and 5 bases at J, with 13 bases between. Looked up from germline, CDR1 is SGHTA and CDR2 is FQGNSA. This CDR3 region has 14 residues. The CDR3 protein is CASSSPGWGDTQYF. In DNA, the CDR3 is TGTGCCAGCAGCTCCCCCGGTTGGGGAGATACGCAGTATTTT.

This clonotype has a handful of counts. This CDR3 reads CAVGGPSYEQYF. In DNA, the CDR3 is TGTGCCGTTGGGGGGCCGTCCTACGAGCAGTACTTC. This rearrangement joins TRBV10-3 to TRBJ2-7; D tentatively reads TRBD1 or TRBD2 (6 bases each). V shed 11 bases and J shed 1 base, with 12 bases lying between them. The germline CDR1 and CDR2 sequences are ENHRY and SYGVKD. This CDR3 contains 12 residues.

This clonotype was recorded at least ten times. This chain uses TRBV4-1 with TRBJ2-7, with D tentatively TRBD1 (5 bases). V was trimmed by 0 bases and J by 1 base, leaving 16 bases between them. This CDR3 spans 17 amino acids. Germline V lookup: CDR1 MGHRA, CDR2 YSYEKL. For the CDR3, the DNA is TGCGCCAGCAGCCAAGAGGCTGACAGCATCAGATCCTACGAGCAGTACTTC. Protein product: CASSQEADSIRSYEQYF.

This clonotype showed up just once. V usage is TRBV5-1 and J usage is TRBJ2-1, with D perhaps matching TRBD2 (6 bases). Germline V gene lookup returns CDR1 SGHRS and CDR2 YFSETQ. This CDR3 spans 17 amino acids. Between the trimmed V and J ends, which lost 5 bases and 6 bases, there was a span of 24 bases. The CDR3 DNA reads TGCGCCAGCAGTTGGGGTCTTATTGGCGGGATAGGCAATGAGCAGTTCTTC. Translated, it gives CASSWGLIGGIGNEQFF.

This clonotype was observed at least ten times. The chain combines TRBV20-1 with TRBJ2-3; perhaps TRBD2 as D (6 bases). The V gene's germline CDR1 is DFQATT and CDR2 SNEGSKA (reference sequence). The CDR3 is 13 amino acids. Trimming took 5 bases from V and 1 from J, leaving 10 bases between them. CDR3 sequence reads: CSASTSGTDTQYF. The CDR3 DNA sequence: TGCAGTGCTTCGACTAGTGGCACAGATACGCAGTATTTT.

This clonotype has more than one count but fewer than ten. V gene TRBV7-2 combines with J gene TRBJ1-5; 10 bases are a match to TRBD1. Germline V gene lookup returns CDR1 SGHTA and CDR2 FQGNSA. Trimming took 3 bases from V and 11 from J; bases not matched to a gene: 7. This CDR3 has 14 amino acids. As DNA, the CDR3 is TGTGCCAGCAGCTTGACAGGGGGCCCCTACACCCAGCATTTT. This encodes CASSLTGGPYTQHF.

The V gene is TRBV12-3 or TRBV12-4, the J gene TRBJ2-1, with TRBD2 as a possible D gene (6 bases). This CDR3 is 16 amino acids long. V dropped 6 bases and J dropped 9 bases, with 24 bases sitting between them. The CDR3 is CASSTSPPRHAGEQFF. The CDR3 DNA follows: TGTGCCAGCAGCACTAGCCCGCCCCGACACGCCGGTGAGCAGTTCTTC.

The CDR3 DNA follows: TGTGCCAGCAGCGTAGGTTGGGCTAGCGGGAGCACAGATACGCAGTATTTT. It translates to CASSVGWASGSTDTQYF. This chain uses TRBV9 with TRBJ2-3; 8 positions agree with TRBD2. Germline lookup yields CDR1 SGDLS and CDR2 YYNGEE. J was trimmed by 0 bases and V by 0 bases; bases with no gene match: 6. The CDR3 sequence is 17 residues long.

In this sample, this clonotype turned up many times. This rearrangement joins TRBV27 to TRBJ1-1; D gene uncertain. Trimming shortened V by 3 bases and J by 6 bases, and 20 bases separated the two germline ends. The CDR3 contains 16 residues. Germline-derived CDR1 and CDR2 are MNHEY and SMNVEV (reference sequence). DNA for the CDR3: TGTGCCAGCAGTTTGGGCGTCCACGCAACAAGGGCTGAAGCTTTCTTT. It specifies CASSLGVHATRAEAFF.

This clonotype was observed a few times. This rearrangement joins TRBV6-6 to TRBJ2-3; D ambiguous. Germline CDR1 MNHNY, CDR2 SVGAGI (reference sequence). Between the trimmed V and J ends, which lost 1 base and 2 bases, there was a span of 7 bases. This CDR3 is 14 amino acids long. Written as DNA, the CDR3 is TGTGCCAGCAGTTACTGGGCGTACACAGATACGCAGTATTTT. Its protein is CASSYWAYTDTQYF.

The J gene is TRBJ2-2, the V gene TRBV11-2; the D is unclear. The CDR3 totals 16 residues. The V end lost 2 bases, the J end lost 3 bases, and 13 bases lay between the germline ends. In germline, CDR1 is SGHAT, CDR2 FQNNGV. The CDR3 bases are TGTGCCAGCAGCTTACAGAGGCGGAGTTACACCGGGGAGCTGTTTTTT. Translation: CASSLQRRSYTGELFF.

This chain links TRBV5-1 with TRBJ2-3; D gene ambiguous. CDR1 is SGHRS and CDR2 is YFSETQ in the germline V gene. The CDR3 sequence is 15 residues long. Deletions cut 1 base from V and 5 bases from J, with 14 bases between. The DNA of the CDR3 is TGCGCCAGCAGCTTGAAGGGTCCTCGGAGAGATACGCAGTATTTT. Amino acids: CASSLKGPRRDTQYF.

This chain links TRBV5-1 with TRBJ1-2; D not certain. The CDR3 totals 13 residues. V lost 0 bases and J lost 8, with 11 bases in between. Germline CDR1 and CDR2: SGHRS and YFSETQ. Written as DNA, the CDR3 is TGCGCCAGCAGCTTGGTGGCAGATGGCGGCTACACCTTC. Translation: CASSLVADGGYTF.

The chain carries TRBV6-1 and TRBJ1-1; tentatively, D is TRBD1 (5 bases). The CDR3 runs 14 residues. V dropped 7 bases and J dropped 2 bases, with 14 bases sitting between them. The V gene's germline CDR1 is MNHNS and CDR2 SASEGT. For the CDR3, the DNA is TGTGCCAGCACGCCGGGACGGTTAAACACTGAAGCTTTCTTT. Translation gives CASTPGRLNTEAFF.

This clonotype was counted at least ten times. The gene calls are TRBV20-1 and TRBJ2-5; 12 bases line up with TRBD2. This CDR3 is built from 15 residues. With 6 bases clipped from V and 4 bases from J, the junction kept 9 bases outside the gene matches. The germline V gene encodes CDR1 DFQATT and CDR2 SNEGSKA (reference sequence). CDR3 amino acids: CSAATSGGLVETQYF. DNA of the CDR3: TGCAGTGCCGCCACTAGCGGGGGGCTGGTAGAGACCCAGTACTTC.

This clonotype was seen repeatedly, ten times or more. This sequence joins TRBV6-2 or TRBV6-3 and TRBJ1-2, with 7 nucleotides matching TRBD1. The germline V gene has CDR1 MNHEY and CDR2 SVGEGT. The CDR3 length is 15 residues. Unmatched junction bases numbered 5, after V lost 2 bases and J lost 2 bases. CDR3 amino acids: CASSYPGQANYGYTF. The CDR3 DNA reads TGTGCCAGCAGTTACCCAGGACAGGCGAACTATGGCTACACCTTC.

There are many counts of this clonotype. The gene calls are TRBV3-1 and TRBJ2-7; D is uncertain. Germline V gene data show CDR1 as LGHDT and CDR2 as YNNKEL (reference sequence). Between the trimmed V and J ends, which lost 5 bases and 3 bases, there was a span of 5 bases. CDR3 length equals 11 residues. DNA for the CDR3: TGTGCCAGCAGCTACGGCTACGAGCAGTACTTC. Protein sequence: CASSYGYEQYF.